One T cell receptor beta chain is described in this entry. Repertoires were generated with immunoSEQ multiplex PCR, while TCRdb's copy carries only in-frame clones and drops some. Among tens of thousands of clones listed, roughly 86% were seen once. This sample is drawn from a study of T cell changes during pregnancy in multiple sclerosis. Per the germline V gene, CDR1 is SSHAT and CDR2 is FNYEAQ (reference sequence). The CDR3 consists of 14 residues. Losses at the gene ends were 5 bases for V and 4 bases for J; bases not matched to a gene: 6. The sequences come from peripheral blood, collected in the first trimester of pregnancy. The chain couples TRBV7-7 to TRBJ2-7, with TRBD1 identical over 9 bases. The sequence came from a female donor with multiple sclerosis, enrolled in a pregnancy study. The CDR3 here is CASSIRQGGYEQYF. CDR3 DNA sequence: TGTGCCAGCAGCATTCGACAGGGGGGGTACGAGCAGTACTTC.